One and the same sample provided the 21 T cell receptor beta chains below, sequenced in a study of blood T cells in healthy people across ages. Alongside a J-beta primer mix, a sample-barcoded 5' primer served in a second PCR lasting roughly 7 to 11 cycles. TCRdb reprocessed the 5' RACE reads via MiXCR and lists one record per CDR3 protein. The sample has around 1.5 million distinct CDR3 sequences, almost 60% seen once. The sequencing input was blood. The receptors here all came from a man in his late teens or twenties in good health.

The chain recombines TRBV10-3 with TRBJ2-1; possibly TRBD1 or TRBD2 for D (5 bases each). With 0 bases removed from V and 9 bases from J, the gap between germline ends came to 18 bases. The CDR3 sequence is 16 residues long. In germline, CDR1 is ENHRY, CDR2 SYGVKD. CDR3 in amino acids: CAISESRAARDGEQFF. CDR3 in DNA: TGTGCCATCAGTGAGTCCAGGGCGGCAAGGGACGGTGAGCAGTTCTTC.

The rearrangement uses TRBV6-2 or TRBV6-3 and TRBJ1-1; D is perhaps TRBD1 (5 bases). Trimming took 6 bases from V and 9 from J, leaving 14 bases between them. Germline V gives CDR1 MNHEY, CDR2 SVGEGT. The CDR3 spans 12 residues. The CDR3, as DNA: TGTGCCAGCAGCCCCGCGGGGCCACAAGCTTTCTTT. Amino acid sequence: CASSPAGPQAFF.

CDR3 sequence reads: CASIAPERVLTF. The CDR3 region has the DNA TGTGCCAGCATCGCGCCAGAGCGAGTCCTGACTTTC. The rearrangement uses TRBV6-6 and TRBJ2-6; D uncertain. The CDR3 covers 12 residues. The germline gives CDR1 MNHNY, CDR2 SVGAGI (reference sequence). Trimming shortened V by 7 bases and J by 13 bases, and 14 bases separated the two germline ends.

As concerns this clonotype: Compared with germline, one end of the junction differs, possibly owing to a read error. This chain connects TRBV27 to TRBJ1-2; the D is unclear. From germline, CDR1 is MNHEY and CDR2 SMNVEV (reference sequence). CDR3 length equals 14 residues. The CDR3 region has the DNA TGTGCCAGCAGTTTACAAGCCCGAAACTCTGGCTACACCTTC. This gives the protein CASSLQARNSGYTF.

The CDR3 here is CASSFPAGGPYEQYF. Here the CDR3 DNA reads TGTGCCAGCAGTTTCCCAGCGGGGGGTCCCTACGAGCAGTACTTC. The chain carries TRBV28 and TRBJ2-7; TRBD2 matches 9 bases. Germline V gene sequence: CDR1 MDHEN, CDR2 SYDVKM. CDR3 size: 15 residues. Trimming removed 3 bases from V and 2 bases from J; junction bases left unmatched: 5.

In this sample, this clonotype turned up a few times. The chain combines TRBV2 with TRBJ2-6, with a possible D match to TRBD1 (5 bases). Germline CDR1 is SNHLY and CDR2 is FYNNEI. This CDR3 contains 13 residues. Trimming pared 8 bases from V and 1 base from J, leaving 6 bases between. CDR3 amino acids: CASRQSGANVLTF. The CDR3 nucleotides read TGTGCCAGCCGACAGTCTGGGGCCAACGTCCTGACTTTC.

The chain joins TRBV15 to TRBJ2-3, with 12 bases lining up with TRBD2. This CDR3 has 19 residues. The germline CDR1 and CDR2 sequences are LNHNV and YYDKDF (reference sequence). Germline trimming cut 0 bases from V and 2 bases from J; bases unmatched to any gene: 9. CDR3 in DNA: TGTGCCACCAGCAGAGATCTTTCTAGCGGGGGGGCCGTCACAGATACGCAGTATTTT. Translated: CATSRDLSSGGAVTDTQYF.

The gene calls are TRBV20-1 and TRBJ2-2; unclear D gene. This CDR3 region has 13 residues. From germline, CDR1 is DFQATT and CDR2 SNEGSKA (reference sequence). The germline V and J ends were trimmed by 4 bases and 0 bases, with 6 bases remaining between them. CDR3 sequence (DNA): TGCAGTGCTAAGCCGACGAACACCGGGGAGCTGTTTTTT. Protein: CSAKPTNTGELFF.

The chain joins TRBV28 to TRBJ2-3; TRBD1 aligns across 10 bases. The CDR3 consists of 15 residues. CDR1 is MDHEN, CDR2 SYDVKM, per germline. The V and J ends lost 10 bases and 0 bases, in that order; junction bases with no gene match: 7. Written as DNA, the CDR3 is TGTGCCATCGAGGACAGGGGGACTAGCACAGATACGCAGTATTTT. It encodes CAIEDRGTSTDTQYF.

The chain links TRBV29-1 to TRBJ2-7; D uncertain. This CDR3 is 12 amino acids long. The germline V gene encodes CDR1 SQVTM and CDR2 ANQGSEA. V was clipped by 3 bases and J by 6 bases, with 12 bases between them. CDR3 coding DNA: TGCAGCGTTGATTCCCAATCGGGCGAGCAGTACTTC. It codes for CSVDSQSGEQYF.

V and J are TRBV7-9 and TRBJ2-7; either TRBD1 or TRBD2 may supply D (5 bases each). This CDR3 is built from 15 residues. Germline CDR1 reads SEHNR; CDR2 reads FQNEAQ (reference sequence). Trimming removed 2 bases at V and 2 bases at J, with 13 bases between. CDR3 sequence reads: CASSLLGEGAYEQYF. DNA of the CDR3: TGTGCCAGCAGCTTACTCGGGGAAGGGGCCTACGAGCAGTACTTC.

This chain connects TRBV30 to TRBJ1-5; 10 bases are shared with TRBD1. Trimming took 3 bases from V and 4 from J; bases not matched to a gene: 6. Germline assignment: CDR1 GTSNPN and CDR2 SVGIG (reference sequence). The CDR3 has 15 amino acids. CDR3 in amino acids: CAWSEGQGRNQPQHF. The DNA of the CDR3 is TGTGCCTGGAGCGAGGGACAGGGGAGGAATCAGCCCCAGCATTTT.

This clonotype was seen just once. The chain has TRBV10-2 and TRBJ1-2, with TRBD1 identical over 10 bases. The CDR3 length is 18 residues. Looked up from germline, CDR1 is WSHSY and CDR2 is SAAADI. The trim removed 3 bases at V and 4 bases at J, leaving 14 bases unmatched. The CDR3 coding sequence is TGCGCCAGCAGTGAACCGAGACAGGGGGCGTTTGTGGGCTATGGCTACACCTTC. It specifies CASSEPRQGAFVGYGYTF.

The chain carries TRBV4-2 and TRBJ1-1, with 11 bases fitting TRBD1. With 0 bases clipped from V and 6 bases from J, the junction kept 6 bases outside the gene matches. Germline CDR1 LGHNA, CDR2 YNFKEQ. CDR3 length: 16 residues. The CDR3: CASSQDVGQGAPEAFF. The DNA for the CDR3 is TGTGCCAGCAGCCAAGATGTTGGACAGGGGGCCCCTGAAGCTTTCTTT.

In its sample, this clonotype was seen once. The V gene is TRBV9, the J gene TRBJ2-4; TRBD2 agrees at 9 bases. The CDR3 extends over 15 amino acids. Germline values: CDR1 SGDLS, CDR2 YYNGEE. Trimming took 0 bases from V and 6 from J; bases not matched to a gene: 4. The CDR3 DNA reads as TGTGCCAGCAGCGTAGGTAGTAGCGGGGGAAACATTCAGTACTTC. This translates into CASSVGSSGGNIQYF.

This chain links TRBV12-3 or TRBV12-4 with TRBJ2-7; D is perhaps TRBD1 (5 bases). V was shortened by 7 bases and J by 6 bases, with 22 bases between the two germline ends. The CDR3 totals 15 residues. In DNA form, the CDR3 reads TGTGCCAGCACCACCTCAACCCCAGGGTTGGGCGAGCAGTACTTC. It encodes CASTTSTPGLGEQYF.

V gene TRBV6-1 combines with J gene TRBJ1-2, with D hard to call. Germline V gives CDR1 MNHNS, CDR2 SASEGT. The CDR3 spans 12 residues. Trimming stripped 4 bases from V and 8 bases from J, with 11 bases between. The CDR3 sequence: CASSARGGGYTF. In DNA, the CDR3 is TGTGCCAGCAGTGCCCGGGGTGGCGGCTACACCTTC.

Concerning this clonotype: The junction does not match germline at one end; this may be a read error. The chain has TRBV6-1 and TRBJ2-1; tentatively, D is TRBD1 (6 bases). Germline V gives CDR1 MNHNS, CDR2 SASEGT. CDR3 length: 11 amino acids. Here the CDR3 DNA reads TGTGCCATCAGTGAACTCGGGACAAAGTTCTTC. Residues: CAISELGTKFF.

This chain uses TRBV29-1 with TRBJ1-5; possible D gene TRBD1, 5 bases. The germline V and J ends were trimmed by 5 bases and 2 bases, with 10 bases remaining between them. The CDR3 has 13 amino acids. CDR1 is SQVTM and CDR2 is ANQGSEA in the germline V gene. As DNA, the CDR3 is TGCAGCGTTAAGGGGATGGGCAATCAGCCCCAGCATTTT. Residues: CSVKGMGNQPQHF.

V gene TRBV25-1 combines with J gene TRBJ2-5; D uncertain. The CDR3 has 11 residues. Germline V gene lookup returns CDR1 MGHDK and CDR2 SYGVNS. V dropped 2 bases and J dropped 6 bases, with 4 bases sitting between them. The CDR3 loop is CASSERKTQYF. The CDR3 bases are TGTGCCAGCAGTGAAAGAAAGACCCAGTACTTC.

V and J are TRBV6-2 or TRBV6-3 and TRBJ1-5, with D unresolved. V was trimmed by 7 bases and J by 6 bases, leaving 13 bases between them. The CDR3 consists of 13 residues. CDR1 MNHEY and CDR2 SVGEGT come from the germline V gene. The CDR3 is CASTPSVIQPQHF. The CDR3 region has the DNA TGTGCCAGCACCCCCAGTGTAATTCAGCCCCAGCATTTT.